Below, 7 T cell receptor beta chains from the same sample are listed, as sequenced in a study of glioma-infiltrating T cells after dendritic cell vaccination. Only in-frame clones appear in the TCRdb table, and some are missing; sequencing was by immunoSEQ multiplex PCR. Here the sample spans approximately 93,000 clones, 85% being singletons. Sample time point: after dendritic cell vaccination, including at tumor progression/relapse. Sequences were derived from blood, sampled after dendritic cell vaccination. Receptors were obtained from a human donor with glioblastoma.

Here the CDR3 DNA reads TGTGCCAGCTCCCCGGAACCGGGGGGGCAGGAAGGCTACACCTTC. This translates into CASSPEPGGQEGYTF. This chain connects TRBV7-6 to TRBJ1-2; D is perhaps TRBD1 (6 bases). The CDR3 is 15 residues long. Trimming pared 8 bases from V and 8 bases from J, leaving 24 bases between. Per the germline V gene, CDR1 is SGHVS and CDR2 is FNYEAQ.

This chain links TRBV6-5 with TRBJ2-7; D is possibly TRBD1 (5 bases). The germline V gene has CDR1 MNHEY and CDR2 SVGAGI. Trimming left V 5 bases short and J 9 bases short, with 17 bases between. This CDR3 spans 13 amino acids. The CDR3 spells CASSEGDLRVQYF. The CDR3 nucleotides are TGTGCCAGCAGTGAAGGGGATCTACGAGTGCAGTACTTC.

The chain links TRBV7-9 to TRBJ2-7, with 9 bases identical to TRBD1. V was clipped by 5 bases and J by 5 bases; unmatched bases: 7. The CDR3 spans 14 residues. Germline lookup yields CDR1 SEHNR and CDR2 FQNEAQ (reference sequence). In nucleotides, the CDR3 is TGTGCCAGCAGCCGGGACAGGGTGTCCCACGAGCAGTACTTC. Encoded protein: CASSRDRVSHEQYF.

The chain joins TRBV4-1 to TRBJ1-2; TRBD1 matches 9 bases. The CDR3 is 17 amino acids. Looked up from germline, CDR1 is MGHRA and CDR2 is YSYEKL. With V trimmed by 0 bases and J by 8 bases, 13 bases remained unmatched. The CDR3 loop reads CASSQDPRTDRGGGYTF. The CDR3 region has the DNA TGCGCCAGCAGCCAAGATCCCCGGACGGACAGGGGTGGCGGCTACACCTTC.

This chain uses TRBV6-5 with TRBJ2-7; 9 positions agree with TRBD2. CDR3 length: 15 amino acids. CDR1 MNHEY and CDR2 SVGAGI come from the germline V gene. The V segment lost 2 bases and the J segment 4 bases; nucleotides outside the gene matches: 6. The CDR3 coding sequence is TGTGCCAGCAGTTACCTCCCTAGCGGGATTTACGAGCAGTACTTC. The encoded protein is CASSYLPSGIYEQYF.

The chain joins TRBV28 to TRBJ2-7; a weak D match, TRBD2 (6 bases). The CDR3 sequence is 14 residues long. Germline V CDR1 and CDR2: MDHEN, SYDVKM. V lost 6 bases and J lost 7, with 19 bases in between. This CDR3 reads CASSPGLPPWEQYF. The CDR3 DNA is TGTGCCAGCAGCCCCGGACTACCCCCCTGGGAGCAGTACTTC.

The rearrangement uses TRBV15 and TRBJ1-2, with 10 bases matching TRBD1. This CDR3 spans 15 amino acids. After removal of 0 bases from V and 8 bases from J, the junction contained 6 bases not matched to a gene. Germline lookup yields CDR1 LNHNV and CDR2 YYDKDF (reference sequence). The CDR3 spells CATSRDRDRGGGYTF. In DNA, the CDR3 is TGTGCCACCAGCAGAGATCGGGACAGGGGTGGAGGCTACACCTTC. Variable domain in full (rest from reference TRBV15 and TRBJ1-2): DAMVIQNPRYQVTQFGKPVTLSCSQTLNHNVMYWYQQKSSQAPKLLFHYYDKDFNNEADTPDNFQSRRPNTSFCFLDIRSPGLGDTAMYLCATSRDRDRGGGYTFGSGTRLTVV.